This T cell receptor (beta chain) is drawn from a study of cytomegalovirus exposure and HLA in healthy donors listed by TCRdb under 2017. In terms of the full investigation: In an earlier analysis of 587 of the donors, about 260 Gb of sequence data and 117 million unique TCR beta sequences from 180 million or so T cells were reported. About 300 gigabases of sequencing data and approximately 84 million unique TCR sequences were included in an early release covering over 600 HLA-typed donors. Of the approximately 400 genotyped donors, over 70% fell in the genetic ancestry cluster associated with self-reported Caucasian donors. The study aimed to test whether signatures of past pathogen exposure could be identified by cataloging public T cell receptors. Using immunosequencing, the study profiled T cell repertoires from some 670 subjects and related those repertoires to cytomegalovirus serostatus. In addition to the first cohort of around 670 subjects, a separate validation cohort of approximately 130 different subjects was used. The study combined high-throughput TCR immunosequencing, statistical association of individual TCRs with disease status, and machine learning to predict cytomegalovirus infection status. To study patterns of TCR occurrence, a later analysis re-analyzed previously published TCR beta repertoires from 600 to 750 donors and added high-resolution HLA genotyping. Rather than drawing on any new phenotypic data, the later analysis identified candidate immune exposures from TCR beta sequences and the way those sequences occurred across donors. An earlier analysis of 587 of the donors used high-throughput TCR beta sequencing to judge whether each TCR beta V gene segment behaved as functional or pseudogenic. Alongside the repertoire data, information on donor age, sex, ethnicity and CMV serostatus was compiled. Genome-wide SNP genotypes for about 60% of the 666 donors were used in a later genetic analysis, which treated that subset as a discovery cohort. Every discovery cohort repertoire had been produced on one sequencing platform. HLA typing included class I and class II loci at four-digit resolution. Typing coverage differed by locus: A, B, C, DRB1 and DQB1 were typed in roughly 629-640 donors, DQA1 in 500 to 550, DPA1 in 600 to 610, and DPB1 in about 450. About five DR-DQ haplotypes were treated as single units for association and clustering because of strong linkage in the cohort. Across 300 to 500 genotyped donors of the cohort, an average of roughly 250,000 unique TCR beta nucleotide sequences per donor were sequenced, and approximately 17% of those sequences were non-productive. Beyond this particular receptor, the publication reports: In a later analysis, several top co-occurrence clusters were reported to appear linked to parvovirus B19, influenza, CMV and Epstein-Barr virus. This cohort had only TCR beta chains sequenced, and the lack of alpha or paired-chain data limited which features could be detected. V-gene and J-gene trimming of TCR beta chains was associated with a missense DCLRE1C variant in a later genetic analysis, and the association was replicated in an independent cohort. At a false discovery rate of 0.05, a later analysis linked fewer than 20,000 TCR beta sequences to specific HLA alleles. According to the authors, the approach could potentially be generalized to other disease states and immunological phenotypes. The classifier was reported to diagnose cytomegalovirus status with high specificity and sensitivity in both the original cohort and the validation cohort. The earlier analysis of 587 of the donors excluded fewer than 20 rarely observed V segments, including chromosome 9 orphons, because counts were too low. Three of the identified cytomegalovirus-associated TCR beta chains were confirmed in vitro to be specific for cytomegalovirus antigens. Assigning TCR associations to individual alleles was difficult when HLA alleles, especially DR and DQ, strongly co-occurred. Because the 87-base-pair reads could not distinguish some IMGT-functional V segments, including TRBV6-2 and TRBV6-3, those segments were excluded. A total of 150 to 200 TCR beta chains were listed by the study as associated with cytomegalovirus. A further reported finding was that TCR beta sequences accurately predicted the HLA-A and HLA-B alleles for most subjects in the first cohort. Compared with equally common non-associated chains, HLA-associated TCR beta chains in a later analysis were more clonally expanded and had lower generation probabilities. In a later analysis, most CMV-associated TCR beta chains were found to appear HLA-restricted, with HLA associations seemingly driven largely by CMV exposure. Most TCR sequences were seen in very few donors, while some public TCRs were found in many individuals. Because HLA typing was unavailable for some donors at each locus, only the typed subset was used in association tests. Sequencing depth was assumed to be roughly uniform across donors in the presence/absence analyses, though that assumption may not hold. A group of highly shared sequence variants was considered likely to be a technical artifact of the sequencing pipeline. Correlated functional status among segregating V segments might be attributable to linkage disequilibrium, but an unknown experimental factor could not be ruled out. A later genetic analysis reported fewer N-insertions in productive TCRs among donors in an Asian-associated ancestry cluster than the approximately 670-donor mean. In an earlier analysis of 587 of the donors, most TCR beta V segments appeared in productive rearrangements about 87% or about 30% of the time, broadly matching IMGT annotations. In a later analysis, the rate of TCR association differed among HLA loci, with DRB1 alleles having the most associated TCRs and HLA-C alleles having the fewest. For the cohort, immune exposure information was limited to CMV serostatus.

Library preparation used the immunoSEQ multiplex PCR assay. For the multiplex PCR, a mixture combining 60 forward primers for TCR Vbeta segments and 13 reverse primers for TCR Jbeta segments was used. A multiplex PCR assay on genomic DNA amplified the CDR3 region of rearranged TCR beta genes. On the Illumina HiSeq System, the amplified TCR beta libraries were sequenced as 87-base-pair reads. In the authors' own workflow: Across the roughly 700 repertoires, a later analysis counted some 81 million unique TCR beta chains, 9.5 million to 12 million of which were shared by at least two donors. A nearest-neighbor algorithm error-corrected the raw reads and collapsed the reads into unique sequences, merging closely related sequences to remove PCR and sequencing errors. V, D and J gene segments were assigned by aligning CDR3 sequences to IMGT reference sequences. For a sequence to be retained, a match of at least six nucleotides to both a V gene segment and a J gene segment was required. Rearrangements were classified as productive when the CDR3 lacked stop codons and remained in frame with V and J, and all other rearrangements were classified as non-productive. Following IMGT convention, CDR3 was defined as the stretch from the second conserved V-encoded cysteine to the conserved J-encoded phenylalanine. Sequences without an unambiguous match to a single V gene segment were excluded from the earlier analysis of several hundred of the donors. In an earlier analysis of several hundred of the donors, V segments were called functional above 56.7% productive rearrangements and were called segregating when the between-donor standard deviation exceeded 5%. A statistical classification framework was developed to diagnose cytomegalovirus status using the catalog of TCR beta chain sequences. In a later analysis, TCR nucleotide sequences were compared against IMGT/GENE-DB human TR gene sequences so that V and J genes could be assigned. A later analysis assigned CDR3 sequences and most-parsimonious VDJ recombination scenarios with the TCRdist pipeline. In a later analysis, each TCR beta chain was defined by its CDR3 amino acid sequence together with its V-gene family, and reads without a unique V-gene family were excluded. A later analysis removed 550 to 650 highly shared, low-generation-probability nucleotide sequences to deal with suspected cross-contamination and a sequencing artifact. For each public chain, a later analysis derived a clonal expansion index from normalized ranks of inferred template counts within each repertoire. Generation probabilities in a later analysis came from a VDJ recombination model fitted to out-of-frame rearrangements, and those results were checked against IGoR. In a later analysis, hypergeometric tests were used to score TCR-TCR, TCR-HLA and TCR-CMV co-occurrence, with a repertoire-size bias correction applied to TCR pairs. A later analysis estimated false discovery rates by permuting HLA or CMV assignments 20 times. In a later analysis, co-occurring TCRs were grouped using DBSCAN, and TCRdist sequence similarity was added for clustering within HLA-allele-positive subsets. For co-occurrence clustering, repertoires with fewer than 30,000 or more than 120,000 public chains were excluded, along with about five repertoires with anomalous nucleotide sharing. TCRdb took over this immuneACCESS table, retaining in-frame rearrangements with V and J assigned. Such tables are incomplete; in checked studies, under half of the missing clones stem from an unresolved V gene, and the remainder is unexplained. V and J calls and clone size are copied from that table; D and trimming were computed from the DNA. The sample table shows about 130,000 clones, and around 77% are seen once. The ten largest account for approximately 4.8% of the sample.

With regard to this clone: Its antigen is still unknown. The record has no base qualities; no much larger clone is one base away.

Counted from cysteine to phenylalanine, this CDR3 has 15 amino acids. The entry retains the CDR3 DNA only, 45 bases that are in frame from base 1. V lost 4 bases and J lost 5 bases, and the count of bases not matched to a germline gene is 6. CDR1 and CDR2 were assigned from the germline V gene as KGHSH and LQKENI. The cohort was made up of 666 healthy bone marrow donors. Cohort members were all nominally healthy when sampled, although unrecorded immune exposures were likely present. CMV serostatus was recorded as positive for about 300 and negative for about half of the roughly 700 cohort members, whereas no CMV serostatus was recorded for the donor in question. Each donor provided a peripheral blood sample, and peripheral blood mononuclear cells were used for TCR beta sequencing. Genomic DNA was extracted from the blood cell samples with the Qiagen DNeasy Blood Extraction Kit.

Sequencing was carried out using PBMCs. This receptor was taken from a man aged 30 to 45 in good health. In this chain, TRBV18 is recombined with TRBJ2-3, and 10 junctional nucleotides match TRBD2. The DNA sequence is given as TGTGCCAGCTCACAAGCGGGAGGGCCGGTAGATACGCAGTATTTT. This gives the protein CASSQAGGPVDTQYF.